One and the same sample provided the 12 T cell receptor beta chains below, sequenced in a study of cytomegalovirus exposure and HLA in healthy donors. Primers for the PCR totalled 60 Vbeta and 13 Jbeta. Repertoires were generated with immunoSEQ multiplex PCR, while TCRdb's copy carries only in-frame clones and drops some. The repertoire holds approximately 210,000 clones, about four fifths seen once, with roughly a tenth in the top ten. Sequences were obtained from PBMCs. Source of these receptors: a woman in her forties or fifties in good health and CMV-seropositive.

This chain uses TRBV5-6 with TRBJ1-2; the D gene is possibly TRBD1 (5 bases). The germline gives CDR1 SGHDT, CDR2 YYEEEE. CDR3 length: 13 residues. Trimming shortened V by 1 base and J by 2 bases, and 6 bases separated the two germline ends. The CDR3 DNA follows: TGTGCCAGCAGCTTGAGACAGAACTATGGCTACACCTTC. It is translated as CASSLRQNYGYTF.

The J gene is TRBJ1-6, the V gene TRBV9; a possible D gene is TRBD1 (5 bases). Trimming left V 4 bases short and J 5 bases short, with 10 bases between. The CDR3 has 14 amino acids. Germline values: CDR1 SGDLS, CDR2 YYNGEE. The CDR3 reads CASSPQANNSPLHF. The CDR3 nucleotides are TGTGCCAGCAGCCCACAGGCCAATAATTCACCCCTCCACTTT.

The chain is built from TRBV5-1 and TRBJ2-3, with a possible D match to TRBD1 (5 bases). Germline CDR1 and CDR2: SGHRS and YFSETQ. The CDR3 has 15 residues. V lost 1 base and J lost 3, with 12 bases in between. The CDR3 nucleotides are TGCGCCAGCAGCTTGCGGGCAGGGCGAACAGATACGCAGTATTTT. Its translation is CASSLRAGRTDTQYF. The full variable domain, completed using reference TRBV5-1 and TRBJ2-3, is KAGVTQTPRYLIKTRGQQVTLSCSPISGHRSVSWYQQTPGQGLQFLFEYFSETQRNKGNFPGRFSGRQFSNSRSEMNVSTLELGDSALYLCASSLRAGRTDTQYFGPGTRLTVL.

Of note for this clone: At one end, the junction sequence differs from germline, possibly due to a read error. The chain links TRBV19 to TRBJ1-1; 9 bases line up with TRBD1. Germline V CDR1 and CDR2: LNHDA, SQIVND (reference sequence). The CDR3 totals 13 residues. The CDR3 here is CASSLQGADESFF. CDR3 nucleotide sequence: TGTGCCAGTAGTCTACAGGGGGCGGATGAATCTTTCTTT.

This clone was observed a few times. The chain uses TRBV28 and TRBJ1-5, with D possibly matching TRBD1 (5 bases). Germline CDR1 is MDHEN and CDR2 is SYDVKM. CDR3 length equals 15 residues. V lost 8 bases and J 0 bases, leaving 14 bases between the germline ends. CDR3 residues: CASRLGGDSNQPQHF. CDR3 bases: TGTGCCAGCCGCCTGGGGGGAGATAGCAATCAGCCCCAGCATTTT.

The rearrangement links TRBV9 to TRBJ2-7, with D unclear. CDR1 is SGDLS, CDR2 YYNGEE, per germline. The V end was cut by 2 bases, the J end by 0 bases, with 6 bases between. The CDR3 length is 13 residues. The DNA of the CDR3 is TGTGCCAGCAGCGTGGCTAGCTCCTACGAGCAGTACTTC. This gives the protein CASSVASSYEQYF.

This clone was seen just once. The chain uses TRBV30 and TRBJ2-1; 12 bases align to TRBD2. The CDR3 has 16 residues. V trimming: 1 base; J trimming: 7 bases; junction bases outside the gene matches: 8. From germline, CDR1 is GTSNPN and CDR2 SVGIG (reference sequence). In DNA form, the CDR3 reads TGTGCCTGGAGTGGTATTGAACTAGCGGGGGGTAATGAGCAGTTCTTC. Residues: CAWSGIELAGGNEQFF.

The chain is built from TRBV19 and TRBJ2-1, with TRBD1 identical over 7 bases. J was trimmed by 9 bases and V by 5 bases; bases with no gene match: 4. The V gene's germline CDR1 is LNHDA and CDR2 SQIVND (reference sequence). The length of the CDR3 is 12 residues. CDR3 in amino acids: CASSSRQGEQFF. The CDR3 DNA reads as TGTGCCAGTAGTTCCCGACAGGGTGAGCAGTTCTTC.

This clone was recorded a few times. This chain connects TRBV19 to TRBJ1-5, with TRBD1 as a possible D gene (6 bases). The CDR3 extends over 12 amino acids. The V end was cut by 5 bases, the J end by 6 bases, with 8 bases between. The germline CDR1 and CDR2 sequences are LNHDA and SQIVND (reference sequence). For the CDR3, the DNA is TGTGCCAGTAGTGGACAGCTTCAGCCCCAGCATTTT. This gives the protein CASSGQLQPQHF.

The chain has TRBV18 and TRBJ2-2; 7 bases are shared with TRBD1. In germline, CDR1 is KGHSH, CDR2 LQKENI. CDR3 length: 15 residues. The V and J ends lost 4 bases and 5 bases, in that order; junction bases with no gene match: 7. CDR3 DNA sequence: TGTGCCAGCTCACGGCCACAGGGGATAACCGGGGAGCTGTTTTTT. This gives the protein CASSRPQGITGELFF.

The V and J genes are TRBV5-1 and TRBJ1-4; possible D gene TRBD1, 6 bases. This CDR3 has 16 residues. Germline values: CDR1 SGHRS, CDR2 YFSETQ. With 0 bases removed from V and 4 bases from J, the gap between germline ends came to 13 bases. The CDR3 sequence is CASSLAGWTDNEKLFF. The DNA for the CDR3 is TGCGCCAGCAGCTTGGCAGGGTGGACAGATAATGAAAAACTGTTTTTT.

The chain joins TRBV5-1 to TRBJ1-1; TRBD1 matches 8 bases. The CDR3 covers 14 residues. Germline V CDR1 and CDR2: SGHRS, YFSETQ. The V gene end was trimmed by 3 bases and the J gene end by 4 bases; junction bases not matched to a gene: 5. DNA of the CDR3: TGCGCCAGCAGCTCGACAGGGGTTGGCACTGAAGCTTTCTTT. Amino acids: CASSSTGVGTEAFF.